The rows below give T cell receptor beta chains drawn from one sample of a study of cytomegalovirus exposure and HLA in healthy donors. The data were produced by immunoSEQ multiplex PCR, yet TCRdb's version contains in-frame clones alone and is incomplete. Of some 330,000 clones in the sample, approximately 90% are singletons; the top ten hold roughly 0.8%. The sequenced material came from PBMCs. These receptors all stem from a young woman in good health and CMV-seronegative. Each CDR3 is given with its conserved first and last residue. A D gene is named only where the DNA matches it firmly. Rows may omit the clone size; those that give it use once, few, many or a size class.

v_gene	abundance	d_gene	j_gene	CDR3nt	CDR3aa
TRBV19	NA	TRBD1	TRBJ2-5	TGTGCCAGTAGTGGCTCTCTCGGGACAGACCTACTTGCGACCCAGTACTTC	CASSGSLGTDLLATQYF
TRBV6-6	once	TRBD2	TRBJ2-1	TGTGCCAGCAGTTACTCGCGCGGGAGGCTGGATGGTGAGCAGTTCTTC	CASSYSRGRLDGEQFF
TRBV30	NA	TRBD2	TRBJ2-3	TGTGCCTGGGAGGATAGCGGGGGCACAGATACGCAGTATTTT	CAWEDSGGTDTQYF
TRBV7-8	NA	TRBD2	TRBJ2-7	TGTGCCAGCAGCTTAATAGCGGGGGGCTACGAGCAGTACTTC	CASSLIAGGYEQYF
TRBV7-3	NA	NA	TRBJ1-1	TGTGCCAGCAGCTTAATCGGGGGAGGGAACACTGAAGCTTTCTTT	CASSLIGGGNTEAFF
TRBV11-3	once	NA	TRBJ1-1	TGTGCCAGCAGCTTAGTTGGCAGGATGGAAGCTTTCTTT	CASSLVGRMEAFF
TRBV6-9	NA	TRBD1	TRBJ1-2	TGTGCCAGCGGACAGGGGGCGAACTATGGCTACACCTTC	CASGQGANYGYTF
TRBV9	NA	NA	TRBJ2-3	TGTGCCAGCAGTTCGGGACTGGGGGCAGATACGCAGTATTTT	CASSSGLGADTQYF
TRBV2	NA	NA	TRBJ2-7	TGTGCCAGCAGTGAAGCACGGCAGGCCTACGAGCAGTACTTC	CASSEARQAYEQYF
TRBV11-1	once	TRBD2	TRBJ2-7	TGTGCCAGCAGCGTTAAGCGGGAGCTGTGGTACGAGCAGTACTTC	CASSVKRELWYEQYF
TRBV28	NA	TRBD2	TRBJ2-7	TGTGCCAGCAGGCGTTCTAGCGGGAGAATCTACGAGCAGTACTTC	CASRRSSGRIYEQYF
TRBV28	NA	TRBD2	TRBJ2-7	TGTGCCAGCAGTTTAGGCGATCTAGCGGTAGCCTCCTACGAGCAGTACTTC	CASSLGDLAVASYEQYF
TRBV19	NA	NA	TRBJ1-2	TGTGCCAGTAGTATAGACCCTACGGTTCTCTCCTATGGCTACACCTTC	CASSIDPTVLSYGYTF